Below, 28 T cell receptor beta chains from the same sample are listed, as sequenced in a study of PD-1 blockade in classical Hodgkin lymphoma (dated by TCRdb to between 2020 and 2021). Libraries were prepared through the immunoSEQ multiplex PCR assay. This is the immuneACCESS table as TCRdb keeps it, with only in-frame sequences that have V and J called. A part of the clones is gone; compared with another copy, unresolved V genes explain less than half, and the rest is unexplained. The table for this sample lists 90,000 to 140,000 clones; around nine tenths of them were counted only once. The ten largest clones take up roughly 20% of the sample. The sample's time point label is to be understood as: cycle 4 day 1 (C4D1), after 6 weeks of nivolumab. All trial patients had relapsed after autologous stem cell transplantation, with cohorts A, B and C differing in prior brentuximab vedotin exposure. The specimen comprised peripheral blood mononuclear cells (PBMCs), sampled before the fourth cycle of nivolumab. Receptor source: a human donor with classical Hodgkin lymphoma.

The chain employs TRBV5-1 and TRBJ1-4; D is perhaps TRBD1 (6 bases). The CDR3 is 14 residues long. Germline loops: CDR1 SGHRS, CDR2 YFSETQ. V was clipped by 1 base and J by 6 bases, with 10 bases between them. CDR3 region: CASSLTGRDEKLFF. CDR3 sequence (DNA): TGCGCCAGCAGCTTGACAGGGAGGGATGAAAAACTGTTTTTT.

In the case of this clone: Other DNA sequences in this specimen translate into the identical CDR3. The rearrangement links TRBV19 to TRBJ1-5, with 8 bases lining up with TRBD1. Germline V gene data show CDR1 as LNHDA and CDR2 as SQIVND (reference sequence). The ends lost 5 bases at V and 1 base at J; junction bases unmatched: 7. CDR3 length: 16 residues. The CDR3 DNA follows: TGTGCCAGTAGTCCACGACAGGGGAACAGCAATCAGCCCCAGCATTTT. It yields the protein CASSPRQGNSNQPQHF.

This chain joins TRBV5-1 and TRBJ1-3; unclear D gene. The V end lost 5 bases, the J end lost 2 bases, and 2 bases lay between the germline ends. The CDR3 length is 11 residues. Germline V CDR1 and CDR2: SGHRS, YFSETQ. The CDR3 nucleotides are TGCGCCAGCAGAGCTGGAAACACCATATATTTT. It codes for CASRAGNTIYF.

This clone occurred once. The CDR3 protein is CASSQYNEQFF. The CDR3, as DNA: TGTGCCAGCAGCCAATACAATGAGCAGTTCTTC. J is TRBJ2-1 and V is TRBV14; D call uncertain. The ends were cut back, 2 bases at V and 4 bases at J, with 0 bases in the middle. The CDR3 is made up of 11 amino acids. Germline V CDR1 and CDR2: SGHDN, FVKESK.

The chain is built from TRBV5-1 and TRBJ2-7; 11 bases map to TRBD2. This CDR3 region has 15 residues. CDR1 is SGHRS, CDR2 YFSETQ, per germline. Trimming took 3 bases from V and 4 from J; bases not matched to a gene: 6. The chain's CDR3 is CASSSNSGRAYEQYF. The CDR3 DNA sequence: TGCGCCAGCAGCTCAAATAGCGGGAGGGCTTACGAGCAGTACTTC.

J is TRBJ2-7 and V is TRBV6-5; TRBD2 matches at 14 bases. In germline, CDR1 is MNHEY, CDR2 SVGAGI. CDR3 length: 15 amino acids. Germline trimming cut 5 bases from V and 7 bases from J; bases unmatched to any gene: 7. The CDR3: CASSRLAGGPGEQYF. CDR3 nucleotides: TGTGCCAGCAGTAGACTAGCGGGAGGGCCTGGAGAGCAGTACTTC.

The chain uses TRBV5-4 and TRBJ2-7; 9 bases are shared with TRBD2. There are 16 residues in the CDR3. The J segment lost 4 bases and the V segment lost 0 bases, leaving 8 bases of the junction unmatched. Germline V CDR1 and CDR2: SGHNT, YYREEE (reference sequence). The CDR3 loop is CASSLEAGGVTYEQYF. Written as DNA, the CDR3 is TGTGCCAGCAGCTTGGAGGCGGGAGGGGTGACATACGAGCAGTACTTC.

The chain recombines TRBV2 with TRBJ2-4; D is possibly TRBD2 (6 bases). The V and J ends lost 7 bases and 1 base respectively, with 17 bases between them. Germline V gene lookup returns CDR1 SNHLY and CDR2 FYNNEI. The CDR3 length is 16 residues. The CDR3 DNA reads as TGTGCCAGCATCGAAAGACTAGGTTCCGCCAAAAACATTCAGTACTTC. As protein: CASIERLGSAKNIQYF.

The V call is TRBV4-1, the J call TRBJ2-3; D is unclear. The V and J ends lost 3 bases and 0 bases respectively, with 10 bases between them. CDR1 MGHRA and CDR2 YSYEKL come from the germline V gene. The CDR3 runs to 15 residues. CDR3 residues: CASSHWAVSTDTQYF. DNA of the CDR3: TGCGCCAGCAGCCATTGGGCGGTAAGCACAGATACGCAGTATTTT.

Of note for this clone: This specimen includes other DNA sequences encoding the same CDR3. The chain combines TRBV5-1 with TRBJ2-7; 8 positions agree with TRBD2. The V gene's germline CDR1 is SGHRS and CDR2 YFSETQ. V shed 0 bases, J shed 4 bases, and the junction held 3 bases outside the gene matches. The CDR3 has 14 amino acids. In DNA, the CDR3 is TGCGCCAGCAGCTTGGACGGGAGGGGGTACGAGCAGTACTTC. Its protein product is CASSLDGRGYEQYF.

The V and J genes are TRBV11-2 and TRBJ1-3, with unresolved D. V was shortened by 5 bases and J by 3 bases, with 11 bases between the two germline ends. From germline, CDR1 is SGHAT and CDR2 FQNNGV. This CDR3 has 14 amino acids. CDR3: CASSPQAFGNTIYF. The CDR3 nucleotides read TGTGCCAGCAGCCCCCAAGCGTTTGGAAACACCATATATTTT.

The V and J genes are TRBV19 and TRBJ2-7; 9 bases match TRBD2. Per germline, CDR1 LNHDA and CDR2 SQIVND (reference sequence). V lost 8 bases to trimming and J lost 0 bases; unmatched junction nucleotides: 8. The CDR3 is 15 amino acids. CDR3: CASQTAGGPSYEQYF. The CDR3 DNA follows: TGTGCCAGTCAGACAGCGGGAGGCCCCTCCTACGAGCAGTACTTC.

A word on this clone: The conserved phenylalanine or tryptophan normally closing the CDR3 is absent here, so this likely arose from a read error. Because the CDR3's place on the DNA is in doubt, the DNA is left out and the CDR3 is given as listed by TCRdb. The chain is built from TRBV28 and TRBJ1-2; the table's D gene call, TRBD1, was not cross checked with the DNA. The germline V gene has CDR1 MDHEN and CDR2 SYDVKM. Termini included, the CDR3 measures 8 amino acids. The CDR3 region is CASRLGQE.

The chain has TRBV1 and TRBJ1-5; no check of the table's D call, TRBD1, against the DNA was made. TRBV1 is a listed pseudogene. CDR3 length equals 17 residues. CDR3 amino acids: CTSRHILGQGSNQPQHF. The CDR3 DNA sequence: TGCACCAGCAGACACATCCTGGGACAGGGAAGCAATCAGCCCCAGCATTTT.

The rearrangement joins TRBV5-8 to TRBJ2-7; TRBD1 or TRBD2 may be the D gene (6 bases each). Between the trimmed V and J ends, which lost 4 bases and 3 bases, there was a span of 23 bases. The CDR3 covers 17 residues. Germline assignment: CDR1 SGHTS and CDR2 YDEGEE. CDR3 amino acids: CASSKGRGRNIFYEQYF. The CDR3 DNA sequence: TGTGCCAGCAGCAAAGGTCGGGGGCGGAATATTTTCTACGAGCAGTACTTC.

The chain carries TRBV4-1 and TRBJ2-5; 7 nucleotides line up with TRBD2. The J segment lost 0 bases and the V segment lost 4 bases, leaving 8 bases of the junction unmatched. Germline V gives CDR1 MGHRA, CDR2 YSYEKL. The CDR3 is made up of 16 amino acids. The CDR3 DNA sequence: TGCGCCAGCAGCCCCCGACTAGCAGGGTACCAAGAGACCCAGTACTTC. This codes for CASSPRLAGYQETQYF.

The CDR3: CASSEDDRANTEAFF. CDR3 in DNA: TGTGCCAGCAGTGAAGATGACAGGGCGAACACTGAAGCTTTCTTT. The chain recombines TRBV6-1 with TRBJ1-1; TRBD1 aligns across 7 bases. This CDR3 has 15 amino acids. The germline gives CDR1 MNHNS, CDR2 SASEGT. The J segment lost 1 base and the V segment lost 1 base, leaving 3 bases of the junction unmatched.

The chain recombines TRBV19 with TRBJ1-4; 8 nucleotides match TRBD1. The length of the CDR3 is 13 residues. Per the germline V gene, CDR1 is LNHDA and CDR2 is SQIVND (reference sequence). Germline trimming cut 5 bases from V and 8 bases from J; bases unmatched to any gene: 4. CDR3: CASSVRQGEKLFF. The CDR3 DNA is TGTGCCAGTAGTGTCAGACAGGGGGAAAAACTGTTTTTT.

This chain uses TRBV2 with TRBJ1-1, with 7 bases matching TRBD1. Trimming at V came to 5 bases and at J to 1 base, leaving 7 bases not matched to a gene. From germline, CDR1 is SNHLY and CDR2 FYNNEI. The CDR3 has 15 amino acids. As DNA, the CDR3 is TGTGCCAGCAGTTTTCAGGGGGGCTGGAACACTGAAGCTTTCTTT. Its translation is CASSFQGGWNTEAFF. Combining the CDR3 with reference TRBV2 and TRBJ1-1 gives the whole variable domain EPEVTQTPSHQVTQMGQEVILRCVPISNHLYFYWYRQILGQKVEFLVSFYNNEISEKSEIFDDQFSVERPDGSNFTLKIRSTKLEDSAMYFCASSFQGGWNTEAFFGQGTRLTVV.

V gene TRBV6-6 combines with J gene TRBJ1-5; no definite D call. Germline V gene sequence: CDR1 MNHNY, CDR2 SVGAGI (reference sequence). Between the trimmed V and J ends, which lost 1 base and 4 bases, there was a span of 14 bases. There are 16 residues in the CDR3. For the CDR3, the DNA is TGTGCCAGCAGTTACTACGGCGCGGGGTTAAATCAGCCCCAGCATTTT. It translates to CASSYYGAGLNQPQHF.

This sequence joins TRBV6-4 and TRBJ2-3; D might be TRBD2 (6 bases). CDR3 length: 16 residues. V lost 2 bases and J 4 bases, leaving 16 bases between the germline ends. CDR1 is MRHNA, CDR2 SNTAGT, per germline. Here the CDR3 reads CASSDGSGLLSDTQYF. CDR3 coding DNA: TGTGCCAGCAGTGACGGGTCGGGACTCCTATCAGATACGCAGTATTTT.

The gene calls are TRBV7-6 and TRBJ2-1, with D unclear. Trimming removed 3 bases at V and 3 bases at J, with 9 bases between. Germline values: CDR1 SGHVS, CDR2 FNYEAQ. The CDR3 consists of 14 residues. The CDR3 bases are TGTGCCAGCAGCTTCAACCTCAACTACAATGAGCAGTTCTTC. Translating it yields CASSFNLNYNEQFF.

This clone occurred once. The same CDR3 also results from other DNA sequences found in this sample. The V gene is TRBV7-2, the J gene TRBJ2-3, with D maybe TRBD1 (6 bases). Germline assignment: CDR1 SGHTA and CDR2 FQGNSA. The CDR3 spans 13 residues. Trimming cost V 2 bases and J 3 bases, with 6 bases left between them. The chain's CDR3 is CASSLTGTDTQYF. In DNA, the CDR3 is TGTGCCAGCAGCTTAACAGGGACAGATACGCAGTATTTT.

The V gene is TRBV27, the J gene TRBJ2-7, with 7 bases lining up with TRBD2. Germline values: CDR1 MNHEY, CDR2 SMNVEV (reference sequence). CDR3 length equals 16 residues. V shed 1 base, J shed 5 bases, and the junction held 11 bases outside the gene matches. CDR3 DNA sequence: TGTGCCAGCAGTTTATATGGGGCGGGAGTCGGAGACGAGCAGTACTTC. As protein: CASSLYGAGVGDEQYF.

V usage is TRBV10-1 and J usage is TRBJ2-1; TRBD2 agrees at 8 bases. CDR1 is WNHNN, CDR2 SYGVQD, per germline (reference sequence). V lost 2 bases and J lost 11; bases outside the gene matches: 11. The CDR3 totals 15 residues. The CDR3: CASSETGGIHWQQFF. As DNA, the CDR3 is TGCGCCAGCAGTGAGACGGGAGGGATCCATTGGCAGCAGTTCTTC.

This rearrangement joins TRBV6-5 to TRBJ2-7, with D tentatively TRBD1 or TRBD2 (5 bases each). Between the trimmed V and J ends, which lost 2 bases and 3 bases, there was a span of 11 bases. Germline CDR1 is MNHEY and CDR2 is SVGAGI. The CDR3 sequence is 14 residues long. The CDR3 nucleotides read TGTGCCAGCAGTTACCGGGACGGTTACTACGAGCAGTACTTC. It is translated as CASSYRDGYYEQYF.

The chain is built from TRBV7-9 and TRBJ1-4; D is unclear. CDR1 SEHNR and CDR2 FQNEAQ come from the germline V gene (reference sequence). The CDR3 is 14 amino acids. V was cut by 5 bases and J by 4 bases, with 11 bases left in between. The CDR3 spells CASSPVRLNEKLFF. The DNA for the CDR3 is TGTGCCAGCAGCCCCGTCCGGCTTAATGAAAAACTGTTTTTT.

The V gene is TRBV27, the J gene TRBJ1-3; 11 nucleotides agree with TRBD1. CDR1 and CDR2 (germline): MNHEY, SMNVEV (reference sequence). With V trimmed by 5 bases and J by 3 bases, 15 bases remained unmatched. The CDR3 is 19 amino acids. The CDR3 nucleotides read TGTGCCAGCAGTACAACACCTAGGACAGGGGGCTTGGGTGGAAACACCATATATTTT. Translating gives CASSTTPRTGGLGGNTIYF.